One sample yielded the 5 T cell receptor beta chains listed below, sequenced in a study of human T cells and chemical hapten exposure. This sample's time point: patch test 1, 2 weeks after DPC sensitization. This sample's treatment: therapeutic diphenylcyclopropenone sensitization with weekly scalp DPC. TCRdb reanalysed the RACE reads using MiXCR and keeps one entry per CDR3 protein. The repertoire consists of around 340,000 distinct CDR3 sequences, with around 6.9% occurring once and the leading ten covering less than 10%. The input for sequencing was whole blood, taken in connection with sensitization to the hapten diphenylcyclopropenone (DPC). The receptors derive from a woman aged 18-30 years with alopecia areata. Some clones in this sample may be carry-over from other donors' samples.

In this sample, this clonotype turned up a few times. The chain has TRBV6-2 or TRBV6-3 and TRBJ2-1; no clear D. The germline CDR1 and CDR2 sequences are MNHEY and SVGEGT. V shed 0 bases and J shed 9 bases, with 21 bases lying between them. The CDR3 length is 17 residues. Here the CDR3 DNA reads TGTGCCAGCAGTTACTCCACAGTGTCTGGCCCACACGGTGAGCAGTTCTTC. Translating it yields CASSYSTVSGPHGEQFF.

This clonotype was recorded a few times. The J gene is TRBJ1-6, the V gene TRBV6-6; D is undetermined. Germline CDR1 reads MNHNY; CDR2 reads SVGAGI (reference sequence). The germline V and J ends were trimmed by 2 bases and 10 bases, with 12 bases remaining between them. The length of the CDR3 is 14 residues. CDR3 protein: CASSYRGSGSPLHF. DNA of the CDR3: TGTGCCAGCAGTTACCGGGGTTCAGGCTCACCCCTCCACTTT.

This chain connects TRBV19 to TRBJ1-2; weak D call: TRBD1 (6 bases). Trimming left V 4 bases short and J 3 bases short, with 15 bases between. There are 15 residues in the CDR3. Germline assignment: CDR1 LNHDA and CDR2 SQIVND (reference sequence). This CDR3 is CASSTRQDPYYGYTF. Written as DNA, the CDR3 is TGTGCCAGTAGTACCCGACAGGACCCTTACTATGGCTACACCTTC.

The chain carries TRBV6-1 and TRBJ2-2; D may be TRBD1 (5 bases). From germline, CDR1 is MNHNS and CDR2 SASEGT. Trimming shortened V by 2 bases and J by 1 base, and 8 bases separated the two germline ends. CDR3 size: 15 residues. CDR3 nucleotide sequence: TGTGCCAGCAGTGAATTCCAGGGGAACACCGGGGAGCTGTTTTTT. Its protein product is CASSEFQGNTGELFF.

This clonotype was seen at least ten times. DNA for the CDR3: TGTGCCAGCAGCTTAGCCTACAATGAGCAGTTCTTC. It specifies CASSLAYNEQFF. This rearrangement joins TRBV7-2 to TRBJ2-1; D remains ambiguous. The CDR3 sequence is 12 residues long. V was cut by 0 bases and J by 3 bases, with 0 bases left in between. The V gene's germline CDR1 is SGHTA and CDR2 FQGNSA.